A single sample is the source of the 7 T cell receptor beta chains below, sequenced in a study of post-analysis software for immune sequencing data. Overall study results and limits: Among 5 or 6 TRBV segments more frequent in patients than controls were TRBV5-6, TRBV5-1 and TRBV20-1.

Which antigens these TCRs recognize remains unknown. Tagging with unique molecular identifiers was a feature of the TCR beta cDNA libraries. MiXCR, run by TCRdb on the PCR reads, gives a single entry per CDR3 protein. The sample holds roughly 800,000 distinct CDR3 sequences, about 50% seen once. Sequencing input: blood. The receptors were gathered from a girl aged 10 to 17 with multiple sclerosis.

This clonotype was counted between two and nine times. The rearrangement uses TRBV27 and TRBJ2-3, with a weak D call TRBD2 (7 bases). V lost 4 bases to trimming and J lost 2 bases, with 19 bases between them. There are 17 residues in the CDR3. The germline CDR1 and CDR2 sequences are MNHEY and SMNVEV (reference sequence). Here the CDR3 DNA reads TGTGCCAGCAGTTCGTTAAGAGGGGGGGGCACCACAGATACGCAGTATTTT. Its protein product is CASSSLRGGGTTDTQYF.

This chain uses TRBV6-5 with TRBJ1-1, with D unresolved. The CDR3 is 13 amino acids. Trimming removed 4 bases at V and 11 bases at J, with 17 bases between. Germline V gives CDR1 MNHEY, CDR2 SVGAGI. CDR3 sequence: CASSWTSSPPAFF. DNA of the CDR3: TGTGCCAGCAGTTGGACGTCGTCGCCACCGGCTTTCTTT.

This chain uses TRBV12-3 or TRBV12-4 with TRBJ1-5; D is undetermined. Deletions cut 5 bases from V and 4 bases from J, with 6 bases between. The CDR3 totals 12 residues. The CDR3 bases are TGTGCCAGCAGTCCCGAGAATCAGCCCCAGCATTTT. Its translation is CASSPENQPQHF.

This clonotype has only a few counts. V and J are TRBV21-1 and TRBJ2-7; the D call in the table, TRBD1, was not verified against the DNA. TRBV21-1 is classified as a pseudogene. The length of the CDR3 is 14 residues. The CDR3 coding sequence is TGTGCCAGCAGCAAGGGCGGGAGGGCCTACGAGCAGTACTTC. Encoded protein: CASSKGGRAYEQYF.

The V gene is TRBV5-1, the J gene TRBJ2-2; D is uncertain. The CDR3 has 17 residues. The V end lost 0 bases, the J end lost 1 base, and 13 bases lay between the germline ends. Germline loops: CDR1 SGHRS, CDR2 YFSETQ. The CDR3 sequence: CASSLDRAPLNTGELFF. The DNA of the CDR3 is TGCGCCAGCAGCTTGGATCGGGCGCCTCTGAACACCGGGGAGCTGTTTTTT.

This chain joins TRBV5-5 and TRBJ1-2, with 7 bases lining up with TRBD1. Germline V gene lookup returns CDR1 SGHKS and CDR2 YYEKEE (reference sequence). V gave up 4 bases and J gave up 0 bases; unmatched junction bases: 15. This CDR3 spans 18 amino acids. For the CDR3, the DNA is TGTGCCAGCAGCCTTCACCCGGACAGGCTCACCACTAACTATGGCTACACCTTC. Translating gives CASSLHPDRLTTNYGYTF.

The chain combines TRBV6-5 with TRBJ1-2, with a tentative D call TRBD1 (5 bases). The germline gives CDR1 MNHEY, CDR2 SVGAGI. Trimming cost V 6 bases and J 8 bases, with 13 bases left between them. The CDR3 loop spans 12 amino acids. CDR3 nucleotides: TGTGCCAGCAGCCGCCCTGACAGAGGCTACACCTTC. Translation gives CASSRPDRGYTF.